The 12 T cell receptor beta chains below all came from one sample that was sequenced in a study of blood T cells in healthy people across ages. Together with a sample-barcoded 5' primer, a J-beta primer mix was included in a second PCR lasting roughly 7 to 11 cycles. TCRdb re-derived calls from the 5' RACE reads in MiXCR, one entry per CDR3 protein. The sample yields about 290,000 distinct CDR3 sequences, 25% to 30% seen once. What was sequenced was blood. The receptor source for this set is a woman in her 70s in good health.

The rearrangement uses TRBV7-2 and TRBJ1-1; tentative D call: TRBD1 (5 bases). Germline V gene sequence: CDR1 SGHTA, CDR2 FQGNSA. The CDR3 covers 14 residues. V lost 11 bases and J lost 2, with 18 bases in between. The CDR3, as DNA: TGTGCCTCAAGCTTCGTCTGGGGCAACACTGAAGCTTTCTTT. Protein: CASSFVWGNTEAFF.

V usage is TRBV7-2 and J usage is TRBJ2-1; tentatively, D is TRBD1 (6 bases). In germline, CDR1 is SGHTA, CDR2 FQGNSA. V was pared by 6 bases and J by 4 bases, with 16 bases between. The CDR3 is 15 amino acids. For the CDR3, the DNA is TGTGCCAGCAGTAAAGCAGGGGAACCATACAATGAGCAGTTCTTC. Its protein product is CASSKAGEPYNEQFF.

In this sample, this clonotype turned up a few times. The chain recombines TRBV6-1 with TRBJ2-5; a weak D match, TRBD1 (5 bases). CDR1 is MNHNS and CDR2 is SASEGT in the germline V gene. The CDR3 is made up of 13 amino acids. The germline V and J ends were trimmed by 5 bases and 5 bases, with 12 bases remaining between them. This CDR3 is CASSNFKGETQYF. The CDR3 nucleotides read TGTGCCAGCAGTAACTTCAAGGGGGAGACCCAGTACTTC.

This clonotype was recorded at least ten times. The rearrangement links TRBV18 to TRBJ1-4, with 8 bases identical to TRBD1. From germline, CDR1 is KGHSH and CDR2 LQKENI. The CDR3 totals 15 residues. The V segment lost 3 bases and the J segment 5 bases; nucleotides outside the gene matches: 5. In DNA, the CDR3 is TGTGCCAGCTCACCGACAGGGGAACAAAATGAAAAACTGTTTTTT. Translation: CASSPTGEQNEKLFF. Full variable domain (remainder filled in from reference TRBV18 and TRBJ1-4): NAGVMQNPRHLVRRRGQEARLRCSPMKGHSHVYWYRQLPEEGLKFMVYLQKENIIDESGMPKERFSAEFPKEGPSILRIQQVVRGDSAAYFCASSPTGEQNEKLFFGSGTQLSVL.

The chain's CDR3 is CASRGQGTYEQYF. DNA for the CDR3: TGTGCCAGCAGAGGACAGGGGACCTACGAGCAGTACTTC. The chain carries TRBV28 and TRBJ2-7; 9 bases align to TRBD1. CDR1 MDHEN and CDR2 SYDVKM come from the germline V gene. J gave up 2 bases and V 6 bases, and 2 bases lay outside the gene matches. The CDR3 totals 13 residues.

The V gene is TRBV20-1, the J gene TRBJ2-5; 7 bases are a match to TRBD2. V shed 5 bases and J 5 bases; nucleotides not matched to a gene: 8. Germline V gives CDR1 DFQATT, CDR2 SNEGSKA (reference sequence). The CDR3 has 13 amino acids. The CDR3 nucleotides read TGCAGTGCTTTGACTAGCCTCCAGGAGACCCAGTACTTC. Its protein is CSALTSLQETQYF.

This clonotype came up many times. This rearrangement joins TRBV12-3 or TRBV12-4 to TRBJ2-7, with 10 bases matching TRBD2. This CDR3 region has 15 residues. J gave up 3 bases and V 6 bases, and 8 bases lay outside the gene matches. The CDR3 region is CASRGTGTSVYEQYF. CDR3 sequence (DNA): TGTGCCAGCAGAGGAACCGGGACTAGCGTCTACGAGCAGTACTTC.

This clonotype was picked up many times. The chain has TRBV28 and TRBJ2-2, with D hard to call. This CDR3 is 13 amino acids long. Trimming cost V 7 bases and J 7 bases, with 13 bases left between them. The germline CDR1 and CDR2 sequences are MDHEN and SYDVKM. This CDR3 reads CASKGPSNGELFF. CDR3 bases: TGTGCCAGCAAGGGTCCCTCCAACGGGGAGCTGTTTTTT.

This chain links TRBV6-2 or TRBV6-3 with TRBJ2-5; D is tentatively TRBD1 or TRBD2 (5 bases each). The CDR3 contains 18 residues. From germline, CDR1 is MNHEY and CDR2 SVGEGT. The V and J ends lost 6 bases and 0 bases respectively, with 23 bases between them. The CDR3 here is CASSSPRGRLTYQETQYF. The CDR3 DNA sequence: TGTGCCAGCAGCTCTCCAAGGGGCCGACTAACGTACCAAGAGACCCAGTACTTC.

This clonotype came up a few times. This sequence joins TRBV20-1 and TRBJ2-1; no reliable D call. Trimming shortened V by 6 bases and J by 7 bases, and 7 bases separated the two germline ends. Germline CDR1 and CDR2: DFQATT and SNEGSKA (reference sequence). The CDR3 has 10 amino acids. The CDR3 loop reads CSAAPNEQFF. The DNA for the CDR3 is TGCAGTGCGGCCCCTAATGAGCAGTTCTTC.

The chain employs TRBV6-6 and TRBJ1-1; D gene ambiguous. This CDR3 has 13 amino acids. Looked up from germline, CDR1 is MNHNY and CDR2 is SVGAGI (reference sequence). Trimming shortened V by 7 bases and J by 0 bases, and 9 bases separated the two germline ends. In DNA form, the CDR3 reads TGTGCCAGCACTAACAGCCTGAACACTGAAGCTTTCTTT. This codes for CASTNSLNTEAFF.

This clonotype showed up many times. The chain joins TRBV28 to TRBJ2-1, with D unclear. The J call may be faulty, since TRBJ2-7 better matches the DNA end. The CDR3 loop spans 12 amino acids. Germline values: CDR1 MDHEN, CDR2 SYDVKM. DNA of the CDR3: TGTGCCAGCAGTTTTAAGAACTACGAGCAGTACTTC. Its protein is CASSFKNYEQYF.